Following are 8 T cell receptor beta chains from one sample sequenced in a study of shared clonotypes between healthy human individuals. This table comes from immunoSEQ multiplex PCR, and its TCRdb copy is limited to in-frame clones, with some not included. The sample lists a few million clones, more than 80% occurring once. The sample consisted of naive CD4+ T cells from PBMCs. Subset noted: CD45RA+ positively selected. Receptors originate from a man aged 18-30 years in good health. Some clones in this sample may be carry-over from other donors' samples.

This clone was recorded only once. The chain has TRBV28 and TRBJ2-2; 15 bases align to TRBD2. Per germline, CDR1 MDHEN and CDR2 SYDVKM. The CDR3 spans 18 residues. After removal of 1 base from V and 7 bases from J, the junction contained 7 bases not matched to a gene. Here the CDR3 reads CASSLYGLAGGPVGELFF. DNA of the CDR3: TGTGCCAGCAGTTTATACGGACTAGCGGGAGGGCCGGTCGGGGAGCTGTTTTTT.

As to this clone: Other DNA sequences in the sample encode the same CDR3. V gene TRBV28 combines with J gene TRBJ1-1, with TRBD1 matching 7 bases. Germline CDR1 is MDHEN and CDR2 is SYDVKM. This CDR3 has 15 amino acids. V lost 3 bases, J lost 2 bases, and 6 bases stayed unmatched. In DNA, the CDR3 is TGTGCCAGCAGTTTTCCGAGGACAGGCAACACTGAAGCTTTCTTT. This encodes CASSFPRTGNTEAFF.

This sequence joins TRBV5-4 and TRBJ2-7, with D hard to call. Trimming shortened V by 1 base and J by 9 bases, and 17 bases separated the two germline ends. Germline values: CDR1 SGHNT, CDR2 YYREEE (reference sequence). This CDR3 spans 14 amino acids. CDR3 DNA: TGTGCCAGCAGCTTGAGCTTGGGGTACGAGGCGCAGTACTTC. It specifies CASSLSLGYEAQYF.

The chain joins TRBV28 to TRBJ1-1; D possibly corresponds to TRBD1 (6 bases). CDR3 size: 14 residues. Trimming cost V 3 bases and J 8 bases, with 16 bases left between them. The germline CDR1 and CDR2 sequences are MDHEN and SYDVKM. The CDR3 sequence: CASSFRRGGPEAFF. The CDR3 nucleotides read TGTGCCAGCAGTTTCCGCAGGGGCGGGCCCGAAGCTTTCTTT.

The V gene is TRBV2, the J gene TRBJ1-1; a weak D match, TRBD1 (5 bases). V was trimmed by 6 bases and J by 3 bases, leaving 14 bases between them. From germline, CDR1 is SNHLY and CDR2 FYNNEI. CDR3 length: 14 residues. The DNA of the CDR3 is TGTGCCAGCAGCAGGGAGCCGGGGTACACTGAAGCTTTCTTT. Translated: CASSREPGYTEAFF.

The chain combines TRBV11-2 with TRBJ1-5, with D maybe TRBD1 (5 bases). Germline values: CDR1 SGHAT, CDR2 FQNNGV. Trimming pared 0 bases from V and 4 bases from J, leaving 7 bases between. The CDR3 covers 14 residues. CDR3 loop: CASSLDYRNQPQHF. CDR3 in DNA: TGTGCCAGCAGCTTAGATTACAGGAATCAGCCCCAGCATTTT.

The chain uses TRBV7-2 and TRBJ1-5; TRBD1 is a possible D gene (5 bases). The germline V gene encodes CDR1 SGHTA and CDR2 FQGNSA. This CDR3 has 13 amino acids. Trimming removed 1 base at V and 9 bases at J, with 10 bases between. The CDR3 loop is CASSLGWGRPQHF. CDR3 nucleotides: TGTGCCAGCAGCTTAGGATGGGGGAGGCCCCAGCATTTT.

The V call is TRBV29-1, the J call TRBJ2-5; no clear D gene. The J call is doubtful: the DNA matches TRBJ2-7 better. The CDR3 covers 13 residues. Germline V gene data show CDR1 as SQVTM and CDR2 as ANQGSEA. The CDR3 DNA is TGCAGCGTTGAAGGGCTTACCCGGGACGAGCAGTACTTC. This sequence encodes CSVEGLTRDEQYF.